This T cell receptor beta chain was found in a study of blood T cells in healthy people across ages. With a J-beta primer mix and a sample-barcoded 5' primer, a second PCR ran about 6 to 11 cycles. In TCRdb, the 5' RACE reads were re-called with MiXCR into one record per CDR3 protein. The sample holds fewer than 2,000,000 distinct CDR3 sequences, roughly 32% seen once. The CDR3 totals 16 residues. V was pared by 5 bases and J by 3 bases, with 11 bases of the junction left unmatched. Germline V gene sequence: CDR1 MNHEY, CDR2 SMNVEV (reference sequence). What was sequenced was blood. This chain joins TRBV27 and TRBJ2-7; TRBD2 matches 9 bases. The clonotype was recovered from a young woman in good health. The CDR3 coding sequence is TGTGCCAGCAGTGCTTCTAGCGGGACGATCTTCTACGAGCAGTACTTC. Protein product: CASSASSGTIFYEQYF.